This entry concerns a single TCR beta chain. The repertoire was sequenced with immunoSEQ multiplex PCR; TCRdb's copy has only in-frame clones and lacks some. Counted here are 90,000 to 120,000 clones, over 60% occurring once; the ten biggest clones make up about 4.5%. The sample originates from a study of blood T cell repertoires in COVID-19. Germline lookup yields CDR1 SEHNR and CDR2 FQNEAQ (reference sequence). The V end was cut by 2 bases, the J end by 2 bases, with 9 bases between. The CDR3 spans 14 residues. The TCR comes from a man in his sixties or seventies with acute or convalescent COVID-19. The sequenced sample was peripheral blood. The gene calls are TRBV7-9 and TRBJ1-1; D possibly corresponds to TRBD1 (5 bases). CDR3 region: CASSLNQGNTEAFF. In DNA form, the CDR3 reads TGTGCCAGCAGCTTAAATCAGGGAAACACTGAAGCTTTCTTT. The whole variable domain, remainder taken from reference TRBV7-9 and TRBJ1-1, is DTGVSQNPRHKITKRGQNVTFRCDPISEHNRLYWYRQTLGQGPEFLTYFQNEAQLEKSRLLSDRFSAERPKGSFSTLEIQRTEQGDSAMYLCASSLNQGNTEAFFGQGTRLTVV.